This T cell receptor beta chain derives from a study of blood T cell repertoires in COVID-19. TCRdb's copy holds only in-frame clones and misses some; the assay was immunoSEQ multiplex PCR. The sample comprises about 36,000 clones, 84% of which are singletons, and 1.5% to 2% rests with the top ten. Sequenced input: peripheral blood. The sequence derives from a man in his fifties or sixties with COVID-19, enrolled during active disease.

CDR3 DNA: TGTGCCAGCAGTTTATGGGGAGTGAACACTGAAGCTTTCTTT. Encoded protein: CASSLWGVNTEAFF. This chain connects TRBV27 to TRBJ1-1; unclear D gene. V was trimmed by 1 base and J by 0 bases, leaving 6 bases between them. In germline, CDR1 is MNHEY, CDR2 SMNVEV (reference sequence). The CDR3 has 14 amino acids.